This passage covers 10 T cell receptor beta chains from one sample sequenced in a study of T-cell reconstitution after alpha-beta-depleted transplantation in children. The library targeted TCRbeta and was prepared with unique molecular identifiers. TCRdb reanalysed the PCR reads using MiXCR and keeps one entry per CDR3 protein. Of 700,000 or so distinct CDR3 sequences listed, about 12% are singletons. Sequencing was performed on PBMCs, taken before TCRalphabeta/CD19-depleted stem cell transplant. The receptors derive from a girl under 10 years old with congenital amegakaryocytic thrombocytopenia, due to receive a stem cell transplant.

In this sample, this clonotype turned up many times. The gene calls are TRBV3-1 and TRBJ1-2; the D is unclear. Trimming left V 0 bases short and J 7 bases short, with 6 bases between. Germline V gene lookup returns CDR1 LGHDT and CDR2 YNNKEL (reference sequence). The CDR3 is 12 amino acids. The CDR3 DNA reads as TGTGCCAGCAGCCAAGAGGGCCGTGGCTACACCTTC. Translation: CASSQEGRGYTF.

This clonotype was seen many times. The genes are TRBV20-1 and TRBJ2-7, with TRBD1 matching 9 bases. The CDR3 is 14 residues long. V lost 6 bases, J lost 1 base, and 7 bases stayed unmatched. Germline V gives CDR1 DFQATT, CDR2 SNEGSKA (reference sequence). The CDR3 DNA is TGCAGTGCGGCCAGGACAGGGGTATCCTACGAGCAGTACTTC. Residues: CSAARTGVSYEQYF.

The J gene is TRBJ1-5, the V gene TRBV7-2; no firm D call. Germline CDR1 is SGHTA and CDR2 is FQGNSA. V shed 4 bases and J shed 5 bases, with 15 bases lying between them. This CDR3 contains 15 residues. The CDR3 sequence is CASSSTSGSDQPQHF. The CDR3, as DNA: TGTGCCAGCAGCTCAACATCGGGTTCGGATCAGCCCCAGCATTTT.

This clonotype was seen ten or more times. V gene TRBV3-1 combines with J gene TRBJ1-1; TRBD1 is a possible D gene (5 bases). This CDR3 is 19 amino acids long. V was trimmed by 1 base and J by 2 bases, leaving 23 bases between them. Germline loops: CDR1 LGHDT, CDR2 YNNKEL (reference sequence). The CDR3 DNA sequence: TGTGCCAGCAGCCAAGCGAACGACTTCCAGGGAGCCCCAAACACTGAAGCTTTCTTT. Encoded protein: CASSQANDFQGAPNTEAFF. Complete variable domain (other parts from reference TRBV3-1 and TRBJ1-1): DTAVSQTPKYLVTQMGNDKSIKCEQNLGHDTMYWYKQDSKKFLKIMFSYNNKELIINETVPNRFSPKSPDKAHLNLHINSLELGDSAVYFCASSQANDFQGAPNTEAFFGQGTRLTVV.

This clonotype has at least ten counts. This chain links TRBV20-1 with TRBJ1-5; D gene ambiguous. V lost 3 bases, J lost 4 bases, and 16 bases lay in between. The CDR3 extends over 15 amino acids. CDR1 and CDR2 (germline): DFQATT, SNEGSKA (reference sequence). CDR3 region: CSASLSRLANQPQHF. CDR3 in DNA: TGCAGTGCTAGTCTCTCGCGGTTAGCAAATCAGCCCCAGCATTTT.

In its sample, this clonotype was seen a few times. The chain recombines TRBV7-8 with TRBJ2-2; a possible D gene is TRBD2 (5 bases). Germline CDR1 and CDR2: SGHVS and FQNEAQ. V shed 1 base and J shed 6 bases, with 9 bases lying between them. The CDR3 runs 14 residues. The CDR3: CASSLDWESGELFF. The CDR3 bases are TGTGCCAGCAGCTTAGATTGGGAGTCCGGGGAGCTGTTTTTT. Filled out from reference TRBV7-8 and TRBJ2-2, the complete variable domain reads GAGVSQSPRYKVAKRGQDVALRCDPISGHVSLFWYQQALGQGPEFLTYFQNEAQLDKSGLPSDRFFAERPEGSVSTLKIQRTQQEDSAVYLCASSLDWESGELFFGEGSRLTVL.

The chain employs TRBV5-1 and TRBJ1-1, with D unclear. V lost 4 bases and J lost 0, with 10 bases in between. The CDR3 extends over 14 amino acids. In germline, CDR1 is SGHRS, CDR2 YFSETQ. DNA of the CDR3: TGCGCCAGCAGCCGGGAGCATATGAACACTGAAGCTTTCTTT. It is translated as CASSREHMNTEAFF.

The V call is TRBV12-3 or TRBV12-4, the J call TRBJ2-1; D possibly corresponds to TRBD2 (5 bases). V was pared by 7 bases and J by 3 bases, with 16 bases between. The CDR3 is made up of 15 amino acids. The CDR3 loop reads CASNPFGVNYNEQFF. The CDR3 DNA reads TGTGCCAGCAATCCCTTCGGGGTTAACTACAATGAGCAGTTCTTC.

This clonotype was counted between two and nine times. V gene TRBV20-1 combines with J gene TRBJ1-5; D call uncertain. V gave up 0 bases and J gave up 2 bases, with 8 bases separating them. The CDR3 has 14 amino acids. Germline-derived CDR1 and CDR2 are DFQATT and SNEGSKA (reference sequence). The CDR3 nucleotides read TGCAGTGCTAGAGATTTGGAGGGCAATCAGCCCCAGCATTTT. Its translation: CSARDLEGNQPQHF.

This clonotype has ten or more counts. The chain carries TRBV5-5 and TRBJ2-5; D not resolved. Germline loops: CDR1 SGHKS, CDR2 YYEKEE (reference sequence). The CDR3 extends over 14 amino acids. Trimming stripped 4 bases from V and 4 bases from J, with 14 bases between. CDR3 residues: CASSQIQRAETQYF. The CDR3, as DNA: TGTGCCAGCAGCCAGATCCAACGGGCAGAGACCCAGTACTTC.